A selection of T cell receptor beta chains follows, all from one sample in a study of blood T cell repertoires in COVID-19. TCRdb's copy holds only in-frame clones and misses some; the assay was immunoSEQ multiplex PCR. The sample holds some 670,000 clones, approximately 90% seen once. The sample was peripheral blood. These receptor sequences come from a woman aged 18-30 years with acute or convalescent COVID-19. The CDR3 runs from the conserved cysteine through the conserved F or W. The order of the fields is J gene, V gene, CDR3 protein.

TRBJ1-5 TRBV3-1/TRBV3-2 CASSQDTIQPQHF
TRBJ1-1 TRBV5-3 CARSLASTNKNTEAFF
TRBJ1-1 TRBV27 CASSFRRVTEAFF
TRBJ1-1 TRBV18 CASSPNARRTEAFF
TRBJ2-1 TRBV7-2 CASSFYRGTQFF
TRBJ1-1 TRBV6-1 CASSLQGNTEAFF
TRBJ1-1 TRBV25-1 CASRDRGRVEAFF
TRBJ1-4 TRBV4-1 CASSHGSGKRGEKLFF
TRBJ1-2 TRBV13 CASSHQGDYGYTF
TRBJ2-3 TRBV30 CAGAEGWGTDTQYF
TRBJ1-5 TRBV19 CASRPGQTSNQPQHF
TRBJ1-2 TRBV19 CASSIRDRLHYGYTF
TRBJ1-1 TRBV12-3/TRBV12-4 CASTSSEGEAFF
TRBJ1-4 TRBV30 CAWSSHPRYKLFF
TRBJ2-1 TRBV9 CASSVVGGGTLASEQFF
TRBJ2-7 TRBV7-9 CASSLRGTGFYEQYF
TRBJ2-7 TRBV7-9 CASSLTRDPGVHEQYF
TRBJ1-5 TRBV2 CASSPDRGRNQPQHF
TRBJ1-2 TRBV5-1 CASSLGRARGNYGYTF
TRBJ1-6 TRBV24-1 CATSLQGGLMAYNSPLHF
TRBJ1-4 TRBV5-1 CASSPADPLDSEKLFF
TRBJ2-1 TRBV4-3 CASSQIAGAYNEQFF
TRBJ2-5 TRBV15 CATRTSGRETQYF
TRBJ2-2 TRBV9 CASSVVSTGELFF